This is a list of T cell receptor beta chains from one sample in a study of cytomegalovirus exposure and HLA in healthy donors. Data came from immunoSEQ multiplex PCR; TCRdb stores just in-frame clones and leaves some out. Among about 110,000 clones listed, about three quarters were seen once. Source material: PBMCs. These receptors were taken from a boy younger than 18 in good health and CMV-seronegative. Each CDR3 is given with its conserved first and last residue. Clone size is stated in some rows and not others, as once, few, many or a class when expanded.

15,TRBJ2-2,TRBV19,NA,CASSDRGQNTGELFF
17,TRBJ2-6,TRBV7-9,NA,CASTRGLGSSGANVLTF
14,TRBJ2-2,TRBV5-4,NA,CASSLGGHTGELFF
14,TRBJ2-5,TRBV28,NA,CASSSTGGRETQYF
11,TRBJ1-2,TRBV2,NA,CASKPSGGYTF
13,TRBJ1-2,TRBV9,NA,CASSGAWDYGYTF
14,TRBJ1-3,TRBV19,NA,CASSIWSSGNTIYF
13,TRBJ2-7,TRBV18,NA,CASSPGQVNEQYF
15,TRBJ2-7,TRBV5-1,NA,CASSLNAGAFYEQYF
15,TRBJ2-2,TRBV10-3,NA,CAISEVSGGTGELFF
15,TRBJ2-7,TRBV6-1,few,CASSRIKGGNYEQYF
14,TRBJ1-3,TRBV28,once,CASSFPGIGNTIYF
14,TRBJ1-1,TRBV10-3,few,CAIEQGGLNTEAFF
14,TRBJ1-5,TRBV19,once,CASSIRQGSQPQHF
15,TRBJ1-1,TRBV4-3,few,CASSQVDTGEAEAFF
14,TRBJ2-5,TRBV30,NA,CAWGYTGGGKTQYF
17,TRBJ2-1,TRBV27,few,CASSLRQASARPDEQFF
14,TRBJ2-3,TRBV30,few,CAWSPRSRTDTQYF
13,TRBJ1-2,TRBV27,NA,CASRSRVDYGYTF